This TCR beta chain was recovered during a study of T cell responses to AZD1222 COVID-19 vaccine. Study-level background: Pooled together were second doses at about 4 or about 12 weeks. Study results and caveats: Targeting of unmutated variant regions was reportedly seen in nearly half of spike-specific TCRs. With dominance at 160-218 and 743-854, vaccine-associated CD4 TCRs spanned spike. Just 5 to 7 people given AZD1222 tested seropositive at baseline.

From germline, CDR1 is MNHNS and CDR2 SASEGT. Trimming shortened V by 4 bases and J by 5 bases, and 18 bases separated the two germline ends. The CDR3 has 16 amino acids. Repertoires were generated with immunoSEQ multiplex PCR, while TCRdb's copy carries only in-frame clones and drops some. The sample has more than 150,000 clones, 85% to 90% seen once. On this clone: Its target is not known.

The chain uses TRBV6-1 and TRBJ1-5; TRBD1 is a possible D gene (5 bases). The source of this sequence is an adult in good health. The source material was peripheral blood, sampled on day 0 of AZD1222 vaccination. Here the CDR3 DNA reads TGTGCCAGCAGTGCTCCGGGACTCAGGTTCGATCAGCCCCAGCATTTT. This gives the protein CASSAPGLRFDQPQHF.